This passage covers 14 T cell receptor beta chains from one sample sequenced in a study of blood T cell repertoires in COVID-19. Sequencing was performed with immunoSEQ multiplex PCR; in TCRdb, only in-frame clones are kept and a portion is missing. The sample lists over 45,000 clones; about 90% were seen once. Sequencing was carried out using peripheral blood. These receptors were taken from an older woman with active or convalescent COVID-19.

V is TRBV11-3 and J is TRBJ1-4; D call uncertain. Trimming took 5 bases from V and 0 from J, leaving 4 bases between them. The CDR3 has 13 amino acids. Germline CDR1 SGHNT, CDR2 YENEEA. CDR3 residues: CASSRATNEKLFF. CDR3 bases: TGTGCCAGCAGCAGAGCAACTAATGAAAAACTGTTTTTT.

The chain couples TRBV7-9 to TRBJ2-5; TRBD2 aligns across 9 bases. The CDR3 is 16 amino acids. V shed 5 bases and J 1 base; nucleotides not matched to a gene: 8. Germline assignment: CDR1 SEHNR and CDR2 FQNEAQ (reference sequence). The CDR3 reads CASSPPGLASQETQYF. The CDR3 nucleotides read TGTGCCAGCAGCCCCCCGGGACTAGCAAGCCAAGAGACCCAGTACTTC.

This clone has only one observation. The chain's CDR3 is CASSYSGVNSPLHF. The CDR3 DNA reads TGCGCCAGCAGCTACTCAGGGGTGAATTCACCCCTCCACTTT. This chain links TRBV5-1 with TRBJ1-6, with D possibly matching TRBD1 (6 bases). V lost 3 bases, J lost 7 bases, and 11 bases lay in between. Germline-derived CDR1 and CDR2 are SGHRS and YFSETQ. This CDR3 has 14 amino acids.

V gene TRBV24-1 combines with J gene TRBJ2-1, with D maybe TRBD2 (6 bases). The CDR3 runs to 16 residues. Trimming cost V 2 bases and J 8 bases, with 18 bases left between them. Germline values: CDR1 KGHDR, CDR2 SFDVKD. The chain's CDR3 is CATSDYGGPGSDEQFF. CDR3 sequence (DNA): TGTGCCACCAGTGATTATGGAGGGCCTGGTTCCGATGAGCAGTTCTTC.

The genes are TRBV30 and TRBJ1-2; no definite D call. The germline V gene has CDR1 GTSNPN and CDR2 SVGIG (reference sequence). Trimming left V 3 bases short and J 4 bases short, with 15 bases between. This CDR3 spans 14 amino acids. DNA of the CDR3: TGTGCCTGGAGCTTAGCCGGTTACACCTATGGCTACACCTTC. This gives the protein CAWSLAGYTYGYTF.

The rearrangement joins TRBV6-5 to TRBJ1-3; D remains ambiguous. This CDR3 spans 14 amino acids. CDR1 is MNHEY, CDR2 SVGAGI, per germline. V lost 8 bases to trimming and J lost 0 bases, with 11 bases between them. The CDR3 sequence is CASAPGSSGNTIYF. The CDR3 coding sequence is TGTGCCAGCGCCCCGGGGAGCTCTGGAAACACCATATATTTT.

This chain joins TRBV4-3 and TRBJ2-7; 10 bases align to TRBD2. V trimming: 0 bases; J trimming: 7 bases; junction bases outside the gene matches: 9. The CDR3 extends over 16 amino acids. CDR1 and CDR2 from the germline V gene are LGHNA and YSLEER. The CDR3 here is CASSQDRAGGPGEQYF. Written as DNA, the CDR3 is TGCGCCAGCAGCCAAGATCGAGCGGGAGGGCCAGGAGAGCAGTACTTC.

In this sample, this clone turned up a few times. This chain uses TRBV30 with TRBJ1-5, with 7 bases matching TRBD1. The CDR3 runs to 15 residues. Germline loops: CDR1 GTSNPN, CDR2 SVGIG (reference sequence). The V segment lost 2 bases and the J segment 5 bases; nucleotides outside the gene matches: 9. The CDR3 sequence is CAWSSLRGRDQPQHF. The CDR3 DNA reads TGTGCCTGGAGTAGCTTAAGGGGGCGCGATCAGCCCCAGCATTTT.

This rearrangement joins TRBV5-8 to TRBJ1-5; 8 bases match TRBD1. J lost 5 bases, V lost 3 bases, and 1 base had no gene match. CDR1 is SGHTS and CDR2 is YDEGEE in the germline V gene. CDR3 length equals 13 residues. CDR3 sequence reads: CASSSTGDQPQHF. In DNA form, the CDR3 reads TGTGCCAGCAGCTCGACAGGGGATCAGCCCCAGCATTTT.

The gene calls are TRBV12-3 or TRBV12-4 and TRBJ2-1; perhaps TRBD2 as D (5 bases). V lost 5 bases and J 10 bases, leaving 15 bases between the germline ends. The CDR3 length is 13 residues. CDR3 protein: CASSSASTAEQFF. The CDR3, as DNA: TGTGCCAGCAGTAGCGCTAGCACCGCCGAGCAGTTCTTC.

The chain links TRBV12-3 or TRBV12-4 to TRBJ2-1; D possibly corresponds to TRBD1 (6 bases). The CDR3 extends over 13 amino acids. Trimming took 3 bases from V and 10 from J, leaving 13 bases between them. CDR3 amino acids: CASSFNRDREQFF. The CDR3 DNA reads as TGTGCCAGCAGTTTTAACAGGGATAGGGAGCAGTTCTTC.

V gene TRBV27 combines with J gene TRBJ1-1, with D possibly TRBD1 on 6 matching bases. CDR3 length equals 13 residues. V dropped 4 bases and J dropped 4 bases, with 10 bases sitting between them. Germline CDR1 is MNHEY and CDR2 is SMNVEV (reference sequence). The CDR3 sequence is CASSYRVTTEAFF. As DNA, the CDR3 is TGTGCCAGCAGTTACAGGGTGACCACTGAAGCTTTCTTT.

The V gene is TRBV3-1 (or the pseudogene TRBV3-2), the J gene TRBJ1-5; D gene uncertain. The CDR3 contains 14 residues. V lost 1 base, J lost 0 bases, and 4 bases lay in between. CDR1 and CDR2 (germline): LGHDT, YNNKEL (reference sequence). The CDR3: CASSQGGSNQPQHF. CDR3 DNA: TGTGCCAGCAGCCAAGGAGGTAGCAATCAGCCCCAGCATTTT.

CDR3 sequence reads: CASSQVEAQQETQYF. The CDR3 DNA is TGTGCCAGCAGCCAAGTTGAGGCCCAGCAAGAGACCCAGTACTTC. The rearrangement joins TRBV4-2 to TRBJ2-5; D is unclear. The CDR3 extends over 15 amino acids. Looked up from germline, CDR1 is LGHNA and CDR2 is YNFKEQ. V shed 1 base and J shed 2 bases, with 11 bases lying between them.